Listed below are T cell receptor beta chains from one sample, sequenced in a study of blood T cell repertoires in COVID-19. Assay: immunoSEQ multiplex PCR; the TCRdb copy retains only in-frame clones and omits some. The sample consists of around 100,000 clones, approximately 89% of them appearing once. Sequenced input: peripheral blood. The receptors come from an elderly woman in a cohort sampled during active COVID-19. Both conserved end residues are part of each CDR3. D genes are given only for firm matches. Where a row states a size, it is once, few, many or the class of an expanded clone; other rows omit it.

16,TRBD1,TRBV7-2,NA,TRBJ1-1,CASSSTGVVKNTEAFF,TGTGCCAGCAGCTCGACAGGGGTGGTGAAGAACACTGAAGCTTTCTTT
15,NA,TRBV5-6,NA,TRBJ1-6,CASRLGGALDSPLHF,TGTGCCAGCAGACTGGGAGGTGCCTTAGATTCACCCCTCCACTTT
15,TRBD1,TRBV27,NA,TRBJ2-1,CASSRGQGSYNEQFF,TGTGCCAGCAGTAGGGGACAGGGCTCCTACAATGAGCAGTTCTTC
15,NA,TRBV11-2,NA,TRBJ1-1,CASSLLRGRGTEAFF,TGTGCCAGCAGCTTACTTCGGGGGAGGGGCACTGAAGCTTTCTTT
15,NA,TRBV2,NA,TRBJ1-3,CASSASGFSGNTIYF,TGTGCCAGCAGTGCTTCAGGGTTCTCTGGAAACACCATATATTTT
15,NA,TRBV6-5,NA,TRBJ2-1,CASSSWGHNYNEQFF,TGTGCCAGCAGTTCGTGGGGACACAATTACAATGAGCAGTTCTTC
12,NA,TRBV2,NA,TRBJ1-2,CASSDEGVGYTF,TGTGCCAGCAGTGATGAAGGGGTTGGCTACACCTTC
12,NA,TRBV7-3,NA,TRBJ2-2,CASPCRGGELFF,TGTGCCAGCCCTTGCAGGGGCGGGGAGCTGTTTTTT
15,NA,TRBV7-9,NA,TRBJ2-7,CASSRGTTDSYEQYF,TGTGCCAGCAGCCGAGGGACAACGGACTCCTACGAGCAGTACTTC
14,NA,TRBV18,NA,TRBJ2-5,CASSPRGPPVAQYF,TGTGCCAGCTCACCAAGGGGCCCCCCTGTGGCCCAGTACTTC
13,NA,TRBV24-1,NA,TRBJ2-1,CATSGGLYNEQFF,TGTGCCACCAGTGGAGGGCTTTACAATGAGCAGTTCTTC
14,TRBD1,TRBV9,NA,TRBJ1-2,CASSVGQGANGYTF,TGTGCCAGCAGCGTAGGGCAGGGGGCGAATGGCTACACCTTC
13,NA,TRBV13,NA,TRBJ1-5,CASSHTGMGPQHF,TGTGCCAGCAGCCATACAGGGATGGGGCCCCAGCATTTT
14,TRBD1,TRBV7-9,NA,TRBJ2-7,CASSSGGGGVEQYF,TGTGCCAGCAGTTCAGGGGGCGGAGGGGTCGAGCAGTACTTC
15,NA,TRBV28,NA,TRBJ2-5,CASSLTATHGETQYF,TGTGCCAGCAGTTTAACCGCTACCCATGGAGAGACCCAGTACTTC
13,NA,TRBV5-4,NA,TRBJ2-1,CASSLDNYNEQFF,TGTGCCAGCAGCCTGGATAACTACAATGAGCAGTTCTTC
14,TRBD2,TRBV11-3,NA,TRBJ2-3,CASSSGLARDTQYF,TGTGCCAGCAGCTCTGGACTAGCTCGCGATACGCAGTATTTT
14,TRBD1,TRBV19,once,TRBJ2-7,CASSIGTEVSEQYF,TGTGCCAGTAGTATTGGGACAGAGGTCTCCGAGCAGTACTTC
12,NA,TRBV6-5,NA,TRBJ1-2,CASRVQNYGYTF,TGTGCCAGCAGGGTACAGAACTATGGCTACACCTTC
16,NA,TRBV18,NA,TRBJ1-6,CASSPSPQGRNSPLHF,TGTGCCAGCTCACCATCCCCACAGGGCCGTAATTCACCCCTCCACTTT
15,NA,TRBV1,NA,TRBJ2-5,CTSSQESLAQETQYF,TGCACCAGCAGCCAAGAGTCGCTAGCACAAGAGACCCAGTACTTC
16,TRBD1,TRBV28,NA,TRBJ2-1,CASSSQGTRAYNEQFF,TGTGCCAGCAGTTCACAGGGGACGAGAGCCTACAATGAGCAGTTCTTC
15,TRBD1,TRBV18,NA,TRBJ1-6,CASSPAGQGQSPLHF,TGTGCCAGCTCACCGGCGGGACAGGGGCAATCACCCCTCCACTTT
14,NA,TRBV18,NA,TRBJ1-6,CASSPSQGVSPLHF,TGTGCCAGCTCACCTTCACAGGGAGTATCCCCCCTCCACTTT
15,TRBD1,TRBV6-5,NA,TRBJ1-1,CASSHHPQGSTEAFF,TGTGCCAGCAGTCACCACCCACAGGGGTCCACTGAAGCTTTCTTT
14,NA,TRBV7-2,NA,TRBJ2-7,CASSSIAARGEQYF,TGTGCCAGCAGCTCGATAGCGGCGCGGGGAGAGCAGTACTTC
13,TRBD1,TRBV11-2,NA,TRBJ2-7,CASSGRDRGRPYF,TGTGCCAGCAGCGGGCGGGACAGGGGTAGGCCGTACTTC
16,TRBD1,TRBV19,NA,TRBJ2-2,CASSPWTGGNTGELFF,TGTGCCAGTAGTCCCTGGACAGGGGGTAACACCGGGGAGCTGTTTTTT
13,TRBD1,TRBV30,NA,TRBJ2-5,CAWSPTGKETQYF,TGTGCCTGGAGCCCGACAGGGAAGGAGACCCAGTACTTC